This T cell receptor beta chain was identified during a study of PD-L1 blockade in urothelial cancer (TCRdb year 2017). The study in broad terms: All patients started therapy in about 2014 and received atezolizumab 1,200 mg intravenously every 3 weeks. About 90% of the 29 patients were identified as males with urothelial cancer of bladder origin, and a prior smoking history was reported by 18 of 29 patients. Patients had an ECOG performance status of 0 or 1 and had received between 0 and 3 prior chemotherapy regimens. Blood samples were analyzed at two time points: 3 weeks after treatment start (second dose) and 6 weeks after treatment start. Blood samples gave a median of around 140,000 T cells and 80,000 or so unique TCRs, with a median clonality of roughly 0.081. The study, an exploratory multi-omic analysis, examined somatic, immune and clinical correlates of response to PD-L1 blockade with atezolizumab in urothelial cancer. TCR sequencing covered pretreatment tumor samples and matched, serially collected peripheral blood taken before and after atezolizumab treatment. Durable clinical benefit meant progression-free survival longer than 6 months, and TCR features were also tested against progression-free and overall survival. In the same patients, whole exome sequencing and RNA sequencing of pretreatment tumors were performed in addition to TCR sequencing. Fewer than ten patients reached durable clinical benefit, while about 19 patients did not. Twenty-nine patients had pretreatment blood TCR-seq, about 24 had at least one posttreatment blood collection, and about 24 had tumor TCR-seq. What the research found in general, with its limitations: A pretreatment peripheral blood TCR clonality below the median was linked to improved progression-free and overall survival. Because the sample size was small (n ≈ 29) and many of the analyses were exploratory, the results are meant to be hypothesis-generating. Among patients with durable benefit, tumor-associated TCR clones showed greater expansion in peripheral blood 3 weeks after treatment started (n ≈ 21, p = 0.022).

Interpreted using the paper, the time point label stands for: peripheral blood 6 weeks after treatment start. A cohort of 30 or so patients with locally advanced or metastatic urothelial carcinoma, treated at Memorial Sloan Kettering on a trial protocol, was included. Peripheral blood mononuclear cells were collected pretreatment and during treatment, at between 1 and 8 total time points per patient. The Qiagen DNeasy Blood extraction kit was used to purify genomic DNA from total PBMCs and tumor samples. PBMCs were collected pretreatment and during treatment, and were isolated and stored as previously described. V is trimmed back by 3 bases and J by 2 bases, and the junction contains 10 bases that no gene match accounts for. From cysteine to phenylalanine, the CDR3 is 16 amino acids long. CDR3 DNA only is kept here, 48 bases in frame from base 1. As encoded in the germline V gene (reference sequence), CDR1 is MNHEY while CDR2 is SMNVEV.

A remark on this clone: Its target antigen remains unknown. Per-nucleotide qualities are absent, and no much larger clonotype sits a single base away.

Each PCR received spiked-in synthetic TCR analog templates so that absolute template abundance could be estimated from read counts. The immunoSEQ assay used bias-controlled V and J gene primers to amplify TCRbeta CDR3 regions from genomic DNA. Sequencing of rearranged TCRbeta segments was performed at approximately 20X coverage. On the study's bioinformatics: Sequencing errors were corrected by clustering and CDR3s were annotated against IMGT to assign V, D and J genes. Only productive TCRbeta rearrangements were used in downstream analyses, excluding out-of-frame or stop-codon sequences. Clonality was calculated as one minus the Shannon entropy normalized by the log of the number of unique productive sequences. Clones differing between time points or between blood and tumor were identified using Fisher's exact test with Benjamini-Hochberg correction, with an adjusted p below 0.01 applied as the threshold. Not all clones reach the TCRdb copy of this immuneACCESS table, which keeps in-frame sequences only. Checked studies attribute under half of the gap to unresolved V genes and leave the rest unexplained. The D gene and trimming were derived from the DNA, and the V and J assignments and clone size from that table. The sample includes tens of thousands of clones, with 91% observed a single time. The top ten hold around 0.94% of the sample.

The V gene is TRBV27 and the J gene is TRBJ2-7, with 7 junctional bases fitting TRBD2. This receptor was identified in a woman at least 80 years old with urothelial cancer. Sequenced here: PBMCs, sampled around atezolizumab (anti-PD-L1) treatment. The nucleotide sequence reads TGTGCCAGCAGTTTTAGTTGGCTAGCGGAGGCCTACGAGCAGTACTTC. The encoded protein is CASSFSWLAEAYEQYF.